This T cell receptor (beta chain) derives from a study of blood T cell repertoires in COVID-19. This clone was seen more than once but under ten times. As handled by the study authors: Amplification of reference gene primers provided the estimated nucleated cell counts. TCRdb keeps only in-frame clones here, not all; method: immunoSEQ multiplex PCR. Clone size and V and J calls were adopted from that table, with D and trimming inferred from the DNA. The sample shows fewer than 300,000 clones, approximately 87% of them seen only once. Specimen: peripheral blood. The source is a woman aged 25 to 39 with COVID-19, enrolled during active disease.

CDR3 region: CASSQSGLAGTGELFF. Here the CDR3 DNA reads TGTGCCAGCAGCCAATCGGGGCTAGCGGGTACCGGGGAGCTGTTTTTT. The V call is TRBV3-1 (or the pseudogene TRBV3-2), the J call TRBJ2-2; 8 bases are shared with TRBD2. The germline CDR1 and CDR2 sequences are LGHDT and YNNKEL (reference sequence). V shed 2 bases and J 5 bases; nucleotides not matched to a gene: 7. The CDR3 has 16 residues.